Listed below are T cell receptor beta chains from one sample, sequenced in a study of response to subunit inactivated influenza vaccine. In TCRdb, the RT-PCR reads were re-called with MiXCR into one record per CDR3 protein. The data hold 450,000 to 600,000 distinct CDR3 sequences, with more than 7% observed a single time. Material: PBMCs from blood, obtained 23 to 25 months after vaccination. These receptors were taken from a man aged 50 to 69 who received an inactivated influenza vaccine. CDR3s include the opening cysteine and the closing phenylalanine or tryptophan. The order of the fields is J gene, clone size, D gene, V gene, CDR3 protein, CDR3 DNA. The D gene is left open where the match is weak. A clone size is listed for some rows: how often the clone was seen (once, few, many), or a class if it is expanded.

TRBJ1-5	NA	NA	TRBV20-1	CSGTTGGNQPQHF	TGCAGTGGAACCACAGGTGGCAATCAGCCCCAGCATTTT
TRBJ2-5	few	NA	TRBV6-6	CASNKAVGETQYF	TGTGCCAGCAACAAAGCGGTGGGGGAGACCCAGTACTTC
TRBJ2-3	few	TRBD1	TRBV4-3	CASSLGGTGFLDTQYF	TGCGCCAGCAGCCTAGGCGGGACAGGGTTTTTAGATACGCAGTATTTT
TRBJ2-5	NA	NA	TRBV7-2	CASSLGTLVRETQYF	TGTGCCAGCAGCTTAGGGACTCTTGTGAGAGAGACCCAGTACTTC
TRBJ2-7	NA	NA	TRBV5-1	CASSLDGAGSSYEQYF	TGCGCCAGCAGCTTGGACGGGGCGGGTTCATCCTACGAGCAGTACTTC
TRBJ2-3	NA	TRBD2	TRBV7-7	CASSPTSGRGDTQYF	TGTGCCAGCAGCCCGACTAGCGGGAGGGGGGATACGCAGTATTTT
TRBJ2-7	few	TRBD1	TRBV20-1	CSARNWDRYYEQYF	TGCAGTGCTAGGAATTGGGACAGGTACTACGAGCAGTACTTC
TRBJ1-3	many	NA	TRBV20-1	CSAFGVSSGNTIYF	TGCAGTGCTTTCGGGGTTAGCTCTGGAAACACCATATATTTT
TRBJ2-7	NA	TRBD1	TRBV7-9	CASSVSGQGYEQYF	TGTGCCAGCAGCGTATCGGGACAGGGCTACGAGCAGTACTTC
TRBJ2-4	many	TRBD1	TRBV12-3/TRBV12-4	CASSFGRGNIQYF	TGTGCCAGCAGTTTCGGCAGGGGGAACATTCAGTACTTC
TRBJ2-1	many	NA	TRBV12-3/TRBV12-4	CASSLGRQSYNEQFF	TGTGCCAGCAGTTTGGGGAGACAGTCCTACAATGAGCAGTTCTTC
TRBJ2-1	few	NA	TRBV4-1	CASSQVGGGGGGNNEQFF	TGCGCCAGCAGCCAAGTAGGTGGGGGCGGAGGAGGTAACAATGAGCAGTTCTTC
TRBJ2-2	many	NA	TRBV5-1	CASSLGIAGELFF	TGCGCCAGCAGCTTGGGTATAGCCGGGGAGCTGTTTTTT
TRBJ1-6	few	TRBD1	TRBV20-1	CSAPRDRGNSPLHF	TGCAGTGCACCCCGGGACAGGGGGAACTCACCCCTCCACTTT
TRBJ2-6	NA	TRBD1	TRBV7-9	CASRKTGSVSGANVLTF	TGTGCCAGCAGAAAGACAGGGAGCGTATCTGGGGCCAACGTCCTGACTTTC
TRBJ1-4	few	NA	TRBV11-1	CASSLGSGGYATNEKLFF	TGTGCCAGCAGCTTAGGCTCGGGAGGCTATGCAACTAATGAAAAACTGTTTTTT
TRBJ2-1	NA	NA	TRBV12-3/TRBV12-4	CASSFPTRGVDWVDEQFF	TGTGCCAGCAGTTTTCCGACACGAGGCGTAGATTGGGTCGATGAGCAGTTCTTC
TRBJ2-2	many	NA	TRBV20-1	CSARKTGGTGELFF	TGCAGTGCTAGAAAGACTGGCGGGACCGGGGAGCTGTTTTTT
TRBJ2-1	NA	NA	TRBV20-1	CSARWGEEQFF	TGCAGTGCTAGGTGGGGGGAAGAGCAGTTCTTC
TRBJ2-2	few	TRBD1	TRBV5-1	CASSHGQGNSGELFF	TGCGCCAGCAGCCACGGACAGGGTAATTCCGGGGAGCTGTTTTTT
TRBJ2-3	few	TRBD2	TRBV7-6	CASSLGYVLAGISSTDTQYF	TGTGCCAGCAGCTTAGGTTATGTTTTAGCGGGGATATCTAGCACAGATACGCAGTATTTT
TRBJ1-2	many	NA	TRBV7-2	CASSLDRGDGYTF	TGTGCCAGCAGCTTAGATCGGGGGGATGGCTACACCTTC
TRBJ1-2	NA	NA	TRBV10-2	CASSESFGYGYTF	TGCGCCAGCAGTGAGTCTTTCGGTTACGGCTACACCTTC
TRBJ2-7	few	TRBD1	TRBV12-3/TRBV12-4	CASRGQGPGYEQYF	TGTGCCAGCAGGGGACAGGGACCTGGCTACGAGCAGTACTTC
TRBJ2-7	NA	TRBD2	TRBV28	CASRRLAGLYEQYF	TGTGCCAGCAGAAGACTAGCGGGTCTATACGAGCAGTACTTC
TRBJ2-7	many	NA	TRBV3-1	CASSHLARSSYEQYF	TGTGCCAGCAGCCATTTGGCCCGTAGCTCCTACGAGCAGTACTTC
TRBJ2-7	many	NA	TRBV4-1	CASSHLGAEQYF	TGCGCCAGCAGCCACCTAGGAGCGGAGCAGTACTTC
TRBJ1-1	few	NA	TRBV3-1	CASSQWGGNTEAFF	TGTGCCAGCAGCCAGTGGGGGGGAAACACTGAAGCTTTCTTT
TRBJ2-3	few	NA	TRBV9	CASSPTSAADTQYF	TGTGCCAGCAGCCCTACTAGTGCCGCAGATACGCAGTATTTT
TRBJ1-1	few	NA	TRBV7-9	CASSTPGLLTDTEAFF	TGTGCCAGCAGCACCCCAGGGTTGTTAACGGACACTGAAGCTTTCTTT
TRBJ2-1	NA	NA	TRBV21-1	CASSKGDEQFF	TGTGCCAGCAGCAAAGGGGATGAGCAGTTCTTC
TRBJ2-5	NA	NA	TRBV6-1	CASTQEGAKTQYF	TGTGCCAGCACCCAAGAGGGAGCCAAGACCCAGTACTTC
TRBJ1-2	NA	NA	TRBV20-1	CSAILRQPYYGYTF	TGCAGTGCTATCCTCAGACAACCGTACTATGGCTACACCTTC
TRBJ1-2	few	NA	TRBV25-1	CAAGGTAGGANYGYTF	TGTGCCGCCGGGGGGACCGCGGGAGGTGCTAACTATGGCTACACCTTC
TRBJ2-7	many	NA	TRBV12-3/TRBV12-4	CASTLRDRGIDEQYF	TGTGCCAGCACCCTTCGTGACCGAGGGATCGACGAGCAGTACTTC
TRBJ2-6	few	TRBD1	TRBV12-3/TRBV12-4	CASTPGQGAEGANVLTF	TGTGCCAGCACCCCAGGACAGGGGGCTGAAGGGGCCAACGTCCTGACTTTC
TRBJ1-1	NA	NA	TRBV7-2	CASSRDRGGRTEAFF	TGTGCCAGCAGTCGAGATAGGGGAGGCAGGACTGAAGCTTTCTTT
TRBJ2-4	few	NA	TRBV11-2	CASSPSVGNQNIQYF	TGTGCCAGCAGCCCGAGCGTGGGTAACCAAAACATTCAGTACTTC
TRBJ2-7	many	TRBD2	TRBV20-1	CSARGDLTSDEQYF	TGCAGTGCTAGAGGGGATTTAACTAGCGACGAGCAGTACTTC
TRBJ2-7	NA	NA	TRBV20-1	CSARAQGGGNEQYF	TGCAGTGCTAGAGCCCAGGGAGGGGGGAACGAGCAGTACTTC
TRBJ1-2	NA	TRBD1	TRBV5-5	CASSLTGQGRVGYGYTF	TGTGCCAGCAGCTTGACGGGACAGGGGAGAGTTGGCTATGGCTACACCTTC
TRBJ2-2	NA	TRBD2	TRBV12-3/TRBV12-4	CASIAGVYGELFF	TGTGCCAGCATAGCGGGAGTATACGGGGAGCTGTTTTTT
TRBJ1-5	many	NA	TRBV2	CASSEGWGWGNQPQHF	TGTGCCAGCAGTGAGGGTTGGGGTTGGGGCAATCAGCCCCAGCATTTT
TRBJ2-7	few	NA	TRBV4-2	CASSQDRGASSYEQYF	TGTGCCAGCAGCCAAGATCGCGGGGCAAGCTCCTACGAGCAGTACTTC
TRBJ1-3	NA	NA	TRBV6-1	CASSPSGGSSGNTIYF	TGTGCCAGCAGTCCCTCTGGGGGAAGCTCTGGAAACACCATATATTTT
TRBJ1-3	few	NA	TRBV3-1	CASSQDLKVVSGNTIYF	TGTGCCAGCAGCCAAGACCTGAAGGTCGTCTCTGGAAACACCATATATTTT
TRBJ1-4	NA	NA	TRBV7-9	CASSTGRSTNEKLFF	TGTGCCAGCAGCACAGGCAGGTCAACTAATGAAAAACTGTTTTTT
TRBJ2-1	many	NA	TRBV14	CASSPGFSYNEQFF	TGTGCCAGCAGCCCCGGGTTTTCCTACAATGAGCAGTTCTTC
TRBJ1-2	NA	NA	TRBV19	CASSPMDGSNYGYTF	TGTGCCAGTAGTCCAATGGATGGCTCTAACTATGGCTACACCTTC
TRBJ2-2	NA	TRBD2	TRBV5-1	CASRDLAGVIGELFF	TGCGCCAGCAGAGACCTAGCGGGAGTTATCGGGGAGCTGTTTTTT
TRBJ1-1	few	NA	TRBV12-3/TRBV12-4	CASRKGGNGNTEAFF	TGTGCCAGCAGAAAAGGGGGGAATGGGAACACTGAAGCTTTCTTT
TRBJ1-6	few	NA	TRBV12-3/TRBV12-4	CASSSRGQRNSPLHF	TGTGCCAGCAGCTCCAGAGGACAGAGGAATTCACCCCTCCACTTT
TRBJ2-3	few	TRBD2	TRBV12-3/TRBV12-4	CASSSTSIKGWDTQYF	TGTGCCAGCAGTTCGACTAGCATCAAGGGCTGGGATACGCAGTATTTT
TRBJ2-7	few	NA	TRBV7-2	CASSRPATYEQYF	TGTGCCAGCAGCCGCCCGGCAACGTACGAGCAGTACTTC
TRBJ2-1	many	TRBD2	TRBV29-1	CSAERRGRAWDEQFF	TGCAGCGCCGAACGTCGCGGGAGGGCCTGGGATGAGCAGTTCTTC
TRBJ2-2	many	NA	TRBV11-2	CASSHEGRAWVGELFF	TGTGCCAGCAGCCATGAGGGACGGGCGTGGGTCGGGGAGCTGTTTTTT